This T cell receptor (beta chain) comes out of a study of T cell repertoires in aging, cancer and after chemotherapy. Study-wide context: Repeat sampling of healthy donors over several months to years showed clear clonal overlap. Overall study findings and caveats: Age-matched healthy donors had significantly more diverse, less clonal blood TCR repertoires than untreated cancer patients. Median generation probability rose over the chemotherapy interval in each cancer cohort, suggesting rebound thymic output.

The V gene's germline CDR1 is SGHTA and CDR2 FQGNSA. Trimming took 4 bases from V and 0 from J; bases not matched to a gene: 1. The CDR3 totals 16 residues. Rearranged V-D-J TRB sequences were amplified with a mixed TRB-A/B primer pool. One entry per CDR3 protein results from TCRdb running MiXCR on the multiplex PCR reads. This table has some 11,000 distinct CDR3 sequences, roughly 40% appearing once. Notes on this clonotype: The target antigen is unknown.

TCR beta rearrangements were amplified from peripheral blood genomic DNA. What was sequenced was blood. The TCR originated in a human donor in good health. This sequence joins TRBV7-2 and TRBJ2-2; 11 positions match TRBD2. This CDR3 reads CASSSGLAANTGELFF. CDR3 bases: TGTGCCAGCAGCTCGGGACTAGCGGCGAACACCGGGGAGCTGTTTTTT.